Included here is one T cell receptor (beta chain) sequence, with context. Only in-frame clones appear in the TCRdb table, and some are missing; sequencing was by immunoSEQ multiplex PCR. This repertoire shows around 81,000 clones, over 85% found once; its top ten account for approximately 4%. This sample was taken from a study of T cell changes during pregnancy in multiple sclerosis. Trimming took 7 bases from V and 7 from J, leaving 17 bases between them. The CDR3 consists of 13 residues. CDR1 is GTSNPN, CDR2 SVGIG, per germline (reference sequence). The material sequenced was peripheral blood, taken after pregnancy. This receptor was obtained from a female donor in good health, enrolled as a control in a pregnancy study. The rearrangement uses TRBV30 and TRBJ1-3; D may be TRBD1 (5 bases). This CDR3 reads CAYFQGILNTIYF. Here the CDR3 DNA reads TGTGCCTATTTCCAGGGAATCTTGAACACCATATATTTT.